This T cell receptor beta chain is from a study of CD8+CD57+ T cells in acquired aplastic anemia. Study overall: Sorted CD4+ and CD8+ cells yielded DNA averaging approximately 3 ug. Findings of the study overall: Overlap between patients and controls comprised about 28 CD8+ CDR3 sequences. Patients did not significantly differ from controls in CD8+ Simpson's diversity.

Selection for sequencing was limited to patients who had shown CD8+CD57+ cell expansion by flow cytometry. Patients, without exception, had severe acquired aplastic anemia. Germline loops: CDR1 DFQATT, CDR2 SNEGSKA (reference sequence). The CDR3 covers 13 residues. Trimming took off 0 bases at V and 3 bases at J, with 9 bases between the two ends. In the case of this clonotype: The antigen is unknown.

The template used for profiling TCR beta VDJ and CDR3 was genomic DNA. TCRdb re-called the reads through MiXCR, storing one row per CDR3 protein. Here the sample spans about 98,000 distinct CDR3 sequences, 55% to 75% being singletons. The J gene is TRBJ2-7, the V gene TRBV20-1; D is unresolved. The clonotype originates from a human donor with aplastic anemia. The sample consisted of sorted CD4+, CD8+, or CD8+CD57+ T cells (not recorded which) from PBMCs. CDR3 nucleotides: TGCAGTGCTAGAGATCCGGGCGGCTACGAGCAGTACTTC. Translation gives CSARDPGGYEQYF.